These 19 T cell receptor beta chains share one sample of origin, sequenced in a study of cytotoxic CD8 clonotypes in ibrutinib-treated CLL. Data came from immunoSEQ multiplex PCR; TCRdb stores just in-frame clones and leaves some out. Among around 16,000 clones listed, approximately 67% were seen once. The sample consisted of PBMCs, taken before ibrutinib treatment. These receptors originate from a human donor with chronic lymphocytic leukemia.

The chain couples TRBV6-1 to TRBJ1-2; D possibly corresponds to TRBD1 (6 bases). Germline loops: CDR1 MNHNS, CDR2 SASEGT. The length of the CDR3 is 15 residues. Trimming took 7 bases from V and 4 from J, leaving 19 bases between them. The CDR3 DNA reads TGTGCCAGCATCATGGGGGGGCAGACCTTCTATGGCTACACCTTC. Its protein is CASIMGGQTFYGYTF.

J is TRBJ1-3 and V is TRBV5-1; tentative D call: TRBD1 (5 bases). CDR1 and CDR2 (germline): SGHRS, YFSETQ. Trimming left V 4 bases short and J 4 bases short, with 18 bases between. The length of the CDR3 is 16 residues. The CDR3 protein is CASSATGGLRGNTIYF. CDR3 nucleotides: TGCGCCAGCAGCGCCACAGGAGGGCTGAGGGGAAACACCATATATTTT.

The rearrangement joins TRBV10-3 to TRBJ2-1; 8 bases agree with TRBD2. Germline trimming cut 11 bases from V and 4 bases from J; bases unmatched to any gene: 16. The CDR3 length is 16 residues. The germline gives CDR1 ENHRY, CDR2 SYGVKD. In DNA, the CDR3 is TGTGCCGCCAGAGGCGGGGCTAGCGGGTCGTACAATGAGCAGTTCTTC. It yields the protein CAARGGASGSYNEQFF.

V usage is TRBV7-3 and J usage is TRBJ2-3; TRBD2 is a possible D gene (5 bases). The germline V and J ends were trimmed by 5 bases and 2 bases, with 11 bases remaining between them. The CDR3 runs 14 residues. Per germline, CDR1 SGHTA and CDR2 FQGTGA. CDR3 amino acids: CASSPGLITDTQYF. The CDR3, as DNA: TGTGCCAGCAGCCCAGGACTGATCACAGATACGCAGTATTTT. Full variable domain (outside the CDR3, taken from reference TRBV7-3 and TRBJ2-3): GAGVSQTPSNKVTEKGKYVELRCDPISGHTALYWYRQSLGQGPEFLIYFQGTGAADDSGLPNDRFFAVRPEGSVSTLKIQRTERGDSAVYLCASSPGLITDTQYFGPGTRLTVL.

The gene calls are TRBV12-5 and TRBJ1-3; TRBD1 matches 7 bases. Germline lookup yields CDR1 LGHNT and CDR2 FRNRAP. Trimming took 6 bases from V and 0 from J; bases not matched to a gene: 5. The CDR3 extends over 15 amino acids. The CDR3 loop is CASGTGLSSGNTIYF. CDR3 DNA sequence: TGTGCTAGTGGGACAGGGCTAAGCTCTGGAAACACCATATATTTT.

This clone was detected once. The CDR3 sequence is CASRERARNEQFF. Here the CDR3 DNA reads TGTGCCAGCAGAGAAAGGGCTCGCAATGAGCAGTTCTTC. The chain joins TRBV25-1 to TRBJ2-1, with no clear D. The CDR3 spans 13 residues. In germline, CDR1 is MGHDK, CDR2 SYGVNS. Trimming took off 6 bases at V and 6 bases at J, with 12 bases between the two ends.

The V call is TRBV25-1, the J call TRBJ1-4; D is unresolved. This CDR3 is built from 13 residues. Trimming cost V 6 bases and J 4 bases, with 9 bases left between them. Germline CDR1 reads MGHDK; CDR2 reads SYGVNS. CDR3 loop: CASRGSFNEKLFF. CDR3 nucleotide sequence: TGTGCCAGCAGGGGTTCCTTTAATGAAAAACTGTTTTTT.

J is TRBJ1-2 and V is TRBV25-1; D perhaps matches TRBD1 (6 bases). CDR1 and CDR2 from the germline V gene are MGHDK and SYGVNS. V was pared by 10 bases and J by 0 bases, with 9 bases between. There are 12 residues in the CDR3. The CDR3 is CATRQANYGYTF. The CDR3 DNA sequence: TGTGCCACCCGACAGGCTAACTATGGCTACACCTTC.

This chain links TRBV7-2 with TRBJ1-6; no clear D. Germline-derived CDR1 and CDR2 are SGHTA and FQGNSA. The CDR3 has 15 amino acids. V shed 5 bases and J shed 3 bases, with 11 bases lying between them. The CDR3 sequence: CASSPASGYNSPLHF. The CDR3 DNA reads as TGTGCCAGCAGCCCAGCGTCGGGCTATAATTCACCCCTCCACTTT. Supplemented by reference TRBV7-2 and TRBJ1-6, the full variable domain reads GAGVSQSPSNKVTEKGKDVELRCDPISGHTALYWYRQSLGQGLEFLIYFQGNSAPDKSGLPSDRFSAERTGGSVSTLTIQRTQQEDSAVYLCASSPASGYNSPLHFGNGTRLTVT.

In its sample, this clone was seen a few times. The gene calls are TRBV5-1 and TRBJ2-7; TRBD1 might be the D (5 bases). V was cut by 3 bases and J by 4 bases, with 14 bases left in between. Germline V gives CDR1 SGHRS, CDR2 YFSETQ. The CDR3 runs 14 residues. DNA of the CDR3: TGCGCCAGCAGCTGGCAGGGCTTAAGGTACGAGCAGTACTTC. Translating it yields CASSWQGLRYEQYF. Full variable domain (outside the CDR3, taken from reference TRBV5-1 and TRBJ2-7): KAGVTQTPRYLIKTRGQQVTLSCSPISGHRSVSWYQQTPGQGLQFLFEYFSETQRNKGNFPGRFSGRQFSNSRSEMNVSTLELGDSALYLCASSWQGLRYEQYFGPGTRLTVT.

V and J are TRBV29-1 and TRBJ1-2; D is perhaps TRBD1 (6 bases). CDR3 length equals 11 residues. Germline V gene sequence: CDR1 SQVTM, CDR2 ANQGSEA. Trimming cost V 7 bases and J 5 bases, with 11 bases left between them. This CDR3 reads CSASGVYGYTF. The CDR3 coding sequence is TGCAGCGCCTCAGGGGTATATGGCTACACCTTC.

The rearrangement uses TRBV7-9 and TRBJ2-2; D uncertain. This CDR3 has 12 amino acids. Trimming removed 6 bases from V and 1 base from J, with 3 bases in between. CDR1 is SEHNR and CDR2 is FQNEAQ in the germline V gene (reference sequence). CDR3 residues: CASSLNTGELFF. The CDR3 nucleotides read TGTGCCAGCAGTTTGAACACCGGGGAGCTGTTTTTT.

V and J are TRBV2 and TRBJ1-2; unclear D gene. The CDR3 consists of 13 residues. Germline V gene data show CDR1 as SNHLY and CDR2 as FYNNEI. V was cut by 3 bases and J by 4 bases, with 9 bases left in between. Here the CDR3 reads CASSDDLIYGYTF. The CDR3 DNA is TGTGCCAGCAGTGATGACTTGATCTATGGCTACACCTTC.

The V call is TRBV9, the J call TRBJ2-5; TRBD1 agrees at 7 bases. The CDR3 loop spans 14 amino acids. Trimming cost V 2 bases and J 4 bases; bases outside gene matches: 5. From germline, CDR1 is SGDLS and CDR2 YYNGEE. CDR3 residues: CASSVLDRAETQYF. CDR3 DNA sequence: TGTGCCAGCAGCGTGCTCGACAGGGCAGAGACCCAGTACTTC.

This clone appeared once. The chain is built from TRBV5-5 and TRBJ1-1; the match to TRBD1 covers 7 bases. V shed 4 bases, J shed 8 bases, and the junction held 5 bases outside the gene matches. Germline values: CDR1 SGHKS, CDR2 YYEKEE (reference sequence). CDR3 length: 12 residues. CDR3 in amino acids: CASSPTGEEAFF. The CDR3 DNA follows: TGTGCCAGCAGCCCTACAGGGGAGGAAGCTTTCTTT.

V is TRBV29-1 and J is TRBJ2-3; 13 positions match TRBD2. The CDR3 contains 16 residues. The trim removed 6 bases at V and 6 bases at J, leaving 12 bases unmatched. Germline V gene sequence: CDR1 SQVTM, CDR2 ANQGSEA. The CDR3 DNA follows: TGCAGCGTGGGTACGACTAGCGGGGGGCCGGGGGATACGCAGTATTTT. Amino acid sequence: CSVGTTSGGPGDTQYF.

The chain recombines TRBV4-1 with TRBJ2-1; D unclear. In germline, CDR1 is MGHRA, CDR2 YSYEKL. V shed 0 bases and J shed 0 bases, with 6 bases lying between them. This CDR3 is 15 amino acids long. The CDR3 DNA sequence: TGCGCCAGCAGCCAAGACGGCAACTCCTACAATGAGCAGTTCTTC. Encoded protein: CASSQDGNSYNEQFF.

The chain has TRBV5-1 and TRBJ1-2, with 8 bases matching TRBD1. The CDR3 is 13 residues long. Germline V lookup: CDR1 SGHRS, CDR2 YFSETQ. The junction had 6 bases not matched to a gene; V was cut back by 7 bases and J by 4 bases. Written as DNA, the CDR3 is TGCGCCAGCCGACAGGGGTCGGGCTATGGCTACACCTTC. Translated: CASRQGSGYGYTF.

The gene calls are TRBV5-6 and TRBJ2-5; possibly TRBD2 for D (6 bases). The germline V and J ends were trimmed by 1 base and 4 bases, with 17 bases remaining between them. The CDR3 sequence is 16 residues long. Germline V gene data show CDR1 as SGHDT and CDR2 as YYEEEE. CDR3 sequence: CASSLLSFQGGETQYF. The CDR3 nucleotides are TGTGCCAGCAGCTTGCTGTCTTTTCAGGGAGGAGAGACCCAGTACTTC.